This T cell receptor (beta chain) was documented in a study of shared clonotypes between healthy human individuals. Germline V gene sequence: CDR1 MNHEY, CDR2 SMNVEV (reference sequence). The CDR3 has 13 amino acids. V lost 5 bases to trimming and J lost 3 bases, with 8 bases between them. TCRdb keeps only in-frame clones here, not all; method: immunoSEQ multiplex PCR. The table includes about 2.2 million clones, roughly 95% detected once. Naive CD8 cells lacked CD45RO, underwent positive selection for CCR7 and left out terminally differentiated effector memory CD45RA+ cells. Sequencing was carried out using naive CD8+ T cells from PBMCs. The chain joins TRBV27 to TRBJ1-5; the D gene is possibly TRBD1 (5 bases). The origin of this receptor is a man aged 18 to 29 in good health. Some clones in this sample may be carry-over from other donors' samples. CDR3 amino acids: CASSPTDNQPQHF. The CDR3 DNA reads as TGTGCCAGCAGTCCGACAGACAATCAGCCCCAGCATTTT.